Shown below are 2 T cell receptor beta chains from a single sample sequenced in a study of blood T cell repertoires in COVID-19. The repertoire was sequenced with immunoSEQ multiplex PCR; TCRdb's copy has only in-frame clones and lacks some. The table includes 110,000 to 150,000 clones, roughly 86% detected once. Specimen: peripheral blood. The receptors were gathered from a man aged 65-85 years with acute or convalescent COVID-19.

The CDR3 spells CASSLRQGSEPQHF. The CDR3 bases are TGTGCCAGCAGCTTAAGACAGGGGAGCGAGCCCCAGCATTTT. The chain joins TRBV5-5 to TRBJ1-5; 8 nucleotides line up with TRBD1. V shed 2 bases and J 8 bases; nucleotides not matched to a gene: 6. This CDR3 contains 14 residues. Germline V lookup: CDR1 SGHKS, CDR2 YYEKEE (reference sequence).

V is TRBV27 and J is TRBJ1-4, with D perhaps TRBD1 (6 bases). Germline CDR1 MNHEY, CDR2 SMNVEV (reference sequence). The CDR3 is made up of 15 amino acids. Trimming pared 5 bases from V and 3 bases from J, leaving 13 bases between. The CDR3 sequence is CASSPPGAANEKLFF. For the CDR3, the DNA is TGTGCCAGCAGTCCCCCAGGGGCGGCTAATGAAAAACTGTTTTTT.